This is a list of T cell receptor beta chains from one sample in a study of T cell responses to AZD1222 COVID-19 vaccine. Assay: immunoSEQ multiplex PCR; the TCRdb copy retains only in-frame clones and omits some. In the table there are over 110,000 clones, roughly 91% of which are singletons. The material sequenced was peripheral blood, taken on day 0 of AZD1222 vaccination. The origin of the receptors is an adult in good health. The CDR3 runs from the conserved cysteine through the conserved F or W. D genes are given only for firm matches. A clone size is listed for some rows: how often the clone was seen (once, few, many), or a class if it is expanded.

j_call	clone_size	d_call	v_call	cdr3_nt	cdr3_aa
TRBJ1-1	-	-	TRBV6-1	TGTGCCAGCAGTGAAGCGTTAGGAGATTACACTGAAGCTTTCTTT	CASSEALGDYTEAFF
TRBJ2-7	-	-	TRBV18	TGTGCCAGCTCACTACAGACTGGGGAGCAGTACTTC	CASSLQTGEQYF
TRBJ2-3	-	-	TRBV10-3	TGTGCCATCAGTGATGGTACCAGGGGAATAGATACGCAGTATTTT	CAISDGTRGIDTQYF
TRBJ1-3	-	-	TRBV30	TGTGCCTGGAGGGAGGGTTCTGGAAACACCATATATTTT	CAWREGSGNTIYF
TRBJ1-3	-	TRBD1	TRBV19	TGTGCCAGTAGTAAGCTCGGGACAGCACACTCTGGAAACACCATATATTTT	CASSKLGTAHSGNTIYF
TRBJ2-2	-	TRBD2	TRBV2	TGTGCCAGCAGGGCGACTAGCGGGGGGGCCGGGGAGCTGTTTTTT	CASRATSGGAGELFF
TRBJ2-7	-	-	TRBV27	TGTGCCAGCAGTTGGGGGCGACGATACGAGCAGTACTTC	CASSWGRRYEQYF
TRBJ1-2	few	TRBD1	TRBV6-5	TGTGCCAGCAGTACCACAGGGGGTAGTGGCTACACCTTC	CASSTTGGSGYTF
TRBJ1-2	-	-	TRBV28	TGTGCCAGCAGGTGGCCGCAGAATGCCGCTAACTATGGCTACACCTTC	CASRWPQNAANYGYTF
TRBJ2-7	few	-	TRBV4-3	TGCGCCAGCAGCCAAGATCGACAGTCCGAGCAGTACTTC	CASSQDRQSEQYF
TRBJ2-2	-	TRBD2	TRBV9	TGTGCCAGCAGCGTAGCTGGGGCGGGGGAAGTAAACACCGGGGAGCTGTTTTTT	CASSVAGAGEVNTGELFF
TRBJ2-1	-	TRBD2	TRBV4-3	TGCGCCAGCAGCCAAGCCGGACGCGGGAGGGCCACTGGCGAGCAGTTCTTC	CASSQAGRGRATGEQFF
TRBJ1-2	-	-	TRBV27	TGTGCCAGCAGTTTACGATGGCAGGCCGGCTACACCTTC	CASSLRWQAGYTF
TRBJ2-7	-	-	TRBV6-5	TGTGCCAGCGGCCGGTCCTCCTACGAGCAGTACTTC	CASGRSSYEQYF
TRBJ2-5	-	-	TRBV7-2	TGTGCCAGCAGCTTAAGAAGCAGCAGTTGGGAGACCCAGTACTTC	CASSLRSSSWETQYF
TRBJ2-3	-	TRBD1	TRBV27	TGTGCCAGCCGGACAGGGGGCCCAGATACGCAGTATTTT	CASRTGGPDTQYF
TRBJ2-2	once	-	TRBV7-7	TGTGCTAGCAGCGAGGGGACCGGGGAGCTGTTTTTT	CASSEGTGELFF
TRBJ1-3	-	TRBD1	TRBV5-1	TGCGCCAGCAGCCTTCGGACAGGCGGCTCTGGAAACACCATATATTTT	CASSLRTGGSGNTIYF
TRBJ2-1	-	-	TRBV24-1	TGTGCCACCAGTGACACCAATGAGCAGTTCTTC	CATSDTNEQFF
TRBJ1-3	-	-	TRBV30	TGTGCCTGGAGAGACCACTCTGGAAACACCATATATTTT	CAWRDHSGNTIYF
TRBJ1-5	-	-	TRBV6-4	TGTGCCAGCAGTGCACAACAGGATCAGCCCCAGCATTTT	CASSAQQDQPQHF
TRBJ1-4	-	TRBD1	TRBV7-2	TGTGCCAGCAGCCGCGGACAGGGAGAAGAGTTAGGAGAAAAACTGTTTTTT	CASSRGQGEELGEKLFF
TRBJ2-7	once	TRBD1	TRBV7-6	TGTGCCAGCAGCTTCAAACAGGGGGCTTACGAGCAGTACTTC	CASSFKQGAYEQYF
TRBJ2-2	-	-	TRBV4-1	TGCGCCAGCAGCCATCAGAACACCGGGGAGCTGTTTTTT	CASSHQNTGELFF
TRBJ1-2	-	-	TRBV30	TGTGCCTGGACCAGGCCTTGGGGCTATGGCTACACCTTC	CAWTRPWGYGYTF
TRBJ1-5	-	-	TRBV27	TGTGCCAGCACTGCATTGTCCGGGGGGGGCGCTCAGCCCCAGCATTTT	CASTALSGGGAQPQHF
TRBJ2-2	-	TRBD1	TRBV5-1	TGCGCCAGCAGCTTACAGGGGCGAAAGAACACCGGGGAGCTGTTTTTT	CASSLQGRKNTGELFF
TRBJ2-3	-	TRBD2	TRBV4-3	TGCGCCAGCAGCCAGGATACTAGCGGGGGTTGGAGGGATACGCAGTATTTT	CASSQDTSGGWRDTQYF
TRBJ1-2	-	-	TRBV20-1	TGCAGTGCGCCTAACTATGGCTACACCTTC	CSAPNYGYTF
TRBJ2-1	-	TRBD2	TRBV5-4	TGTGCCAGCAGCTCAACTAGCGGGAGATCGGATGAGCAGTTCTTC	CASSSTSGRSDEQFF
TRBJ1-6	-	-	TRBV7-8	TGTGCCAGCAGCCCCCGTATGCGCGGATCGAATTCACCCCTCCACTTT	CASSPRMRGSNSPLHF
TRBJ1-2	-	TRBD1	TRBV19	TGTGCCAGTAGTATAAGTCCGGACAGGGTCTATGGCTACACCTTC	CASSISPDRVYGYTF
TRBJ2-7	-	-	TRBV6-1	TGTGCCAGCAGTAATGACGGGCCCTACGAGCAGTACTTC	CASSNDGPYEQYF
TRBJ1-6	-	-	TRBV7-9	TGTGCCAGCAGCTTACTAGTTACAGGGCGAAATTCACCCCTCCACTTT	CASSLLVTGRNSPLHF
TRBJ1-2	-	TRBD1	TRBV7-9	TGTGCCAGCAGTTTCGGGGGACAGGGGGTTGGCTACACCTTC	CASSFGGQGVGYTF
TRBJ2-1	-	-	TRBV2	TGTGCCAGCAGTGAGGAACAGGGATCCTACAATGAGCAGTTCTTC	CASSEEQGSYNEQFF
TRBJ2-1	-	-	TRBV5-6	TGTGCCAGCAGCTTGGGGGCAGCTCCCTCCTACAATGAGCAGTTCTTC	CASSLGAAPSYNEQFF